Below, 13 T cell receptor beta chains from the same sample are listed, as sequenced in a study of Tregs in tolerant kidney transplant recipients. TCRdb's copy holds only in-frame clones and misses some; the assay was immunoSEQ multiplex PCR. Of 50,000 to 75,000 clones detected, 80% to 90% appear once; the ten largest clones hold around 1.9%. Sequenced material: Tregs from blood, taken before the transplant. All receptors derive from a human donor who received a combined kidney and bone marrow transplant.

The CDR3: CASSPTGVQPQHF. The CDR3 DNA sequence: TGTGCCAGCAGTCCAACAGGGGTACAGCCCCAGCATTTT. V gene TRBV2 combines with J gene TRBJ1-5; the match to TRBD1 covers 7 bases. Per germline, CDR1 SNHLY and CDR2 FYNNEI. The ends lost 5 bases at V and 7 bases at J; junction bases unmatched: 5. The CDR3 extends over 13 amino acids.

The J gene is TRBJ1-3, the V gene TRBV15, with D maybe TRBD1 (5 bases). The V end was cut by 0 bases, the J end by 9 bases, with 9 bases between. Per germline, CDR1 LNHNV and CDR2 YYDKDF (reference sequence). The CDR3 is made up of 13 amino acids. The DNA for the CDR3 is TGTGCCACCAGCAGAGATCGGGGGGGCACCATATATTTT. The encoded protein is CATSRDRGGTIYF.

V usage is TRBV11-2 and J usage is TRBJ1-4; D perhaps matches TRBD1 (6 bases). This CDR3 has 14 amino acids. Germline loops: CDR1 SGHAT, CDR2 FQNNGV. The V and J ends lost 4 bases and 7 bases respectively, with 13 bases between them. The CDR3 loop is CASSSGEVGEKLFF. In DNA form, the CDR3 reads TGTGCCAGCAGCTCAGGGGAGGTTGGTGAAAAACTGTTTTTT.

As regards this clone: Additional DNA sequences in this sample encode the identical CDR3. This chain joins TRBV5-1 and TRBJ1-2; 7 bases are a match to TRBD1. This CDR3 is 13 amino acids long. V trimming: 0 bases; J trimming: 7 bases; junction bases outside the gene matches: 3. Germline CDR1 and CDR2: SGHRS and YFSETQ. The DNA for the CDR3 is TGCGCCAGCAGCTTGGGCCAGGGGGGTGGCTACACCTTC. Translated: CASSLGQGGGYTF.

The gene calls are TRBV28 and TRBJ2-3; D gene uncertain. Deletions cut 5 bases from V and 0 bases from J, with 12 bases between. CDR1 is MDHEN, CDR2 SYDVKM, per germline. The CDR3 totals 15 residues. The CDR3 DNA reads TGTGCCAGCAGTCACGACCGCCTTAGCACAGATACGCAGTATTTT. Its protein is CASSHDRLSTDTQYF.

V is TRBV6-6 and J is TRBJ2-1, with no clear D. This CDR3 has 11 amino acids. Germline assignment: CDR1 MNHNY and CDR2 SVGAGI (reference sequence). Trimming left V 7 bases short and J 8 bases short, with 9 bases between. The CDR3 sequence is CASTLADEQFF. The DNA of the CDR3 is TGTGCCAGCACCCTCGCCGATGAGCAGTTCTTC.

The genes are TRBV6-5 and TRBJ1-1, with a weak D call TRBD1 (6 bases). Deletions cut 7 bases from V and 3 bases from J, with 12 bases between. Germline CDR1 MNHEY, CDR2 SVGAGI. The CDR3 is 13 residues long. The CDR3, as DNA: TGTGCCAGCAAGGGGGTGTCGGACACTGAAGCTTTCTTT. Translation gives CASKGVSDTEAFF.

The chain links TRBV9 to TRBJ2-2; TRBD1 matches at 8 bases. Germline CDR1 and CDR2: SGDLS and YYNGEE. Losses at the gene ends were 3 bases for V and 5 bases for J; bases not matched to a gene: 9. The CDR3 has 16 residues. The CDR3 sequence: CASSAPRTGWTGELFF. CDR3 sequence (DNA): TGTGCCAGCAGCGCCCCCCGGACAGGGTGGACCGGGGAGCTGTTTTTT.

This chain links TRBV7-6 with TRBJ2-4, with 11 bases aligning to TRBD1. The length of the CDR3 is 14 residues. Germline V gene lookup returns CDR1 SGHVS and CDR2 FNYEAQ. The V gene end was trimmed by 6 bases and the J gene end by 6 bases; junction bases not matched to a gene: 4. This chain's CDR3 is CASSPGTGGNIQYF. CDR3 DNA sequence: TGTGCCAGCAGTCCCGGGACAGGGGGAAACATTCAGTACTTC.

The CDR3 sequence is CASSLGAGFNYGYTF. The CDR3 DNA is TGTGCCAGCAGCTTAGGAGCGGGGTTTAACTATGGCTACACCTTC. This chain uses TRBV7-9 with TRBJ1-2, with unresolved D. The CDR3 is made up of 15 amino acids. V was shortened by 1 base and J by 1 base, with 10 bases between the two germline ends. Germline-derived CDR1 and CDR2 are SEHNR and FQNEAQ (reference sequence).

The chain is built from TRBV15 and TRBJ1-1, with a weak D call TRBD1 (5 bases). The CDR3 sequence is 14 residues long. Germline CDR1 is LNHNV and CDR2 is YYDKDF (reference sequence). CDR3 sequence: CGTARIRVSTEAFF. The CDR3 bases are TGTGGCACGGCCAGGATCAGGGTGAGCACTGAAGCTTTCTTT.

This chain uses TRBV27 with TRBJ2-2; D possibly matches TRBD1 or TRBD2 (5 bases each). The germline CDR1 and CDR2 sequences are MNHEY and SMNVEV (reference sequence). The CDR3 sequence is 14 residues long. With 0 bases removed from V and 4 bases from J, the gap between germline ends came to 6 bases. CDR3: CASSLSGTTGELFF. The DNA of the CDR3 is TGTGCCAGCAGTTTATCCGGGACCACCGGGGAGCTGTTTTTT.

Concerning this clone itself: Other DNA sequences of this sample code for an identical CDR3. The chain joins TRBV5-6 to TRBJ2-4; maybe TRBD2 (5 bases). Trimming shortened V by 1 base and J by 4 bases, and 9 bases separated the two germline ends. The CDR3 covers 14 residues. Germline assignment: CDR1 SGHDT and CDR2 YYEEEE. The CDR3 nucleotides are TGTGCCAGCAGCTTGCGGGGAGCAAAAAACATTCAGTACTTC. It yields the protein CASSLRGAKNIQYF. Full variable domain (missing parts from reference TRBV5-6 and TRBJ2-4): DAGVTQSPTHLIKTRGQQVTLRCSPKSGHDTVSWYQQALGQGPQFIFQYYEEEERQRGNFPDRFSGHQFPNYSSELNVNALLLGDSALYLCASSLRGAKNIQYFGAGTRLSVL.